Presented here are 14 T cell receptor beta chains from one specimen sequenced in a study of blood T cell repertoires in COVID-19. Data came from immunoSEQ multiplex PCR; TCRdb stores just in-frame clones and leaves some out. The repertoire has just under 20,000 clones, 93% of them found once; the top ten carry roughly 4.3%. The sequenced sample was peripheral blood. The receptors derive from a woman between 50 and 59 years old with active COVID-19.

The V call is TRBV3-1 (or the pseudogene TRBV3-2), the J call TRBJ2-7, with 15 bases that match TRBD2. The length of the CDR3 is 16 residues. Germline-derived CDR1 and CDR2 are LGHDT and YNNKEL (reference sequence). V was pared by 4 bases and J by 4 bases, with 5 bases of the junction left unmatched. CDR3 nucleotides: TGTGCCAGCAGCCGAGGGACTAGCGGGAGGTATTACGAGCAGTACTTC. Amino acids: CASSRGTSGRYYEQYF.

This rearrangement joins TRBV13 to TRBJ2-5; perhaps TRBD2 as D (6 bases). Trimming took 6 bases from V and 4 from J, leaving 15 bases between them. Germline-derived CDR1 and CDR2 are PRHDT and FYEKMQ (reference sequence). The CDR3 covers 14 residues. This CDR3 is CASRSRTTGETQYF. The DNA for the CDR3 is TGTGCCAGCAGAAGTCGGACTACCGGAGAGACCCAGTACTTC.

This clone appeared once. This rearrangement joins TRBV19 to TRBJ1-2, with unresolved D. Germline values: CDR1 LNHDA, CDR2 SQIVND (reference sequence). V lost 5 bases and J 2 bases, leaving 6 bases between the germline ends. This CDR3 region has 12 residues. The chain's CDR3 is CASSRRNYGYTF. The DNA for the CDR3 is TGTGCCAGTAGTCGGCGGAACTATGGCTACACCTTC.

In DNA, the CDR3 is TGTGCCAGCAGTGAAGCGGGGGGACCTGAAGCTTTCTTT. As protein: CASSEAGGPEAFF. The chain couples TRBV6-1 to TRBJ1-1; possible D gene TRBD1, 5 bases. Trimming left V 0 bases short and J 6 bases short, with 8 bases between. Germline CDR1 reads MNHNS; CDR2 reads SASEGT. The CDR3 covers 13 residues.

The rearrangement joins TRBV29-1 to TRBJ1-1; 10 bases fit TRBD1. The CDR3 runs to 13 residues. The V segment lost 8 bases and the J segment 1 base; nucleotides outside the gene matches: 4. Germline V gene sequence: CDR1 SQVTM, CDR2 ANQGSEA. Here the CDR3 reads CSTWTGGNTEAFF. CDR3 nucleotide sequence: TGCAGCACATGGACAGGGGGGAACACTGAAGCTTTCTTT.

This chain joins TRBV18 and TRBJ2-7, with TRBD1 matching 10 bases. Germline V gene lookup returns CDR1 KGHSH and CDR2 LQKENI. The ends lost 4 bases at V and 4 bases at J; junction bases unmatched: 7. The CDR3 sequence is 15 residues long. The CDR3 DNA is TGTGCCAGCTCACAATCGACAGGGGGCCAGTACGAGCAGTACTTC. Protein sequence: CASSQSTGGQYEQYF.

This rearrangement joins TRBV10-3 to TRBJ1-4, with a tentative D call TRBD1 (6 bases). CDR3 length equals 14 residues. The germline gives CDR1 ENHRY, CDR2 SYGVKD. The germline V and J ends were trimmed by 1 base and 7 bases, with 10 bases remaining between them. Here the CDR3 DNA reads TGTGCCATCAGTGAGTACAGGGACGGTGAAAAACTGTTTTTT. It yields the protein CAISEYRDGEKLFF.

This clone has a handful of counts. The rearrangement links TRBV27 to TRBJ1-5; D may be TRBD1 (5 bases). Germline V gene lookup returns CDR1 MNHEY and CDR2 SMNVEV (reference sequence). The CDR3 runs 17 residues. V lost 7 bases to trimming and J lost 0 bases, with 19 bases between them. The CDR3, as DNA: TGTGCCAGCATCTCCGGGTCAGGGCGATATAGCAATCAGCCCCAGCATTTT. It codes for CASISGSGRYSNQPQHF.

V gene TRBV6-5 combines with J gene TRBJ2-7; 14 bases agree with TRBD2. Germline-derived CDR1 and CDR2 are MNHEY and SVGAGI. This CDR3 is built from 15 residues. After removal of 5 bases from V and 6 bases from J, the junction contained 6 bases not matched to a gene. CDR3 amino acids: CASSQTSGRASEQYF. The CDR3 DNA reads as TGTGCCAGCAGTCAGACTAGCGGGAGGGCCAGCGAGCAGTACTTC.

The chain carries TRBV5-1 and TRBJ1-1; no clear D. V lost 3 bases and J lost 2, with 8 bases in between. This CDR3 comprises 13 residues. Germline V gene sequence: CDR1 SGHRS, CDR2 YFSETQ. The DNA for the CDR3 is TGCGCCAGCAGCTCGGAGCCTAACACTGAAGCTTTCTTT. Its translation is CASSSEPNTEAFF.

The chain carries TRBV3-1 (or the pseudogene TRBV3-2) and TRBJ1-2; D gene uncertain. The CDR3 loop spans 13 amino acids. Between the trimmed V and J ends, which lost 0 bases and 6 bases, there was a span of 8 bases. In germline, CDR1 is LGHDT, CDR2 YNNKEL (reference sequence). The CDR3, as DNA: TGTGCCAGCAGCCAAGAAGCGGGTGATGGCTACACCTTC. Its protein is CASSQEAGDGYTF.

The sample holds a few counts of this clone. V gene TRBV9 combines with J gene TRBJ1-6; D gene unclear. The CDR3 loop spans 14 amino acids. Germline V gene lookup returns CDR1 SGDLS and CDR2 YYNGEE. Between the trimmed V and J ends, which lost 2 bases and 7 bases, there was a span of 10 bases. DNA of the CDR3: TGTGCCAGCAGCGTCGGGAGACGAAATTCACCCCTCCACTTT. It codes for CASSVGRRNSPLHF.

The chain couples TRBV19 to TRBJ1-4; D gene ambiguous. V gave up 6 bases and J gave up 10 bases, with 9 bases separating them. Germline V CDR1 and CDR2: LNHDA, SQIVND (reference sequence). The CDR3 extends over 11 amino acids. The CDR3 bases are TGTGCCAGTAGCTTTTCCAGAAAACTGTTTTTT. Its protein product is CASSFSRKLFF.

The rearrangement links TRBV20-1 to TRBJ2-7; possibly TRBD1 for D (7 bases). The CDR3 totals 11 residues. Germline CDR1 reads DFQATT; CDR2 reads SNEGSKA (reference sequence). V gave up 8 bases and J gave up 5 bases, with 13 bases separating them. CDR3 region: CSPQGGHEQYF. The CDR3 DNA reads as TGCAGTCCCCAGGGGGGCCACGAGCAGTACTTC.